This TCR beta chain was identified during a study of molecular identifiers for immune sequencing clone quantification. The length of the CDR3 is 15 residues. This clonotype occurred many times. What it binds is unknown. Naive CD8 T cells were sorted as CD8+CD4-CCR7+CD45RA+. Broader study findings: The sizes of highly expanded clones could be underestimated when identical TCR molecules share a barcode.

Each CDR3 protein is one row after TCRdb ran MiXCR on the PCR reads. The sample carries 75,000 to 100,000 distinct CDR3 sequences, around 20% recorded once. The receptor comes from a human donor in good health. Some libraries in this study had Jurkat cell RNA spiked in. This chain joins TRBV21-1 and TRBJ2-3; the table's D call, TRBD2, has no DNA check behind it. TRBV21-1 is marked as a pseudogene. The specimen sequenced was naive CD8+ T cells from blood, with Jurkat cell RNA spiked in. Subset reported: FACS-sorted CD8+CD4-CCR7+CD45RA+ naive T cells. In DNA, the CDR3 is TGTGCCAGCAGCACAAGAGCGGGAGGAGCAGATACGCAGTATTTT. As protein: CASSTRAGGADTQYF.